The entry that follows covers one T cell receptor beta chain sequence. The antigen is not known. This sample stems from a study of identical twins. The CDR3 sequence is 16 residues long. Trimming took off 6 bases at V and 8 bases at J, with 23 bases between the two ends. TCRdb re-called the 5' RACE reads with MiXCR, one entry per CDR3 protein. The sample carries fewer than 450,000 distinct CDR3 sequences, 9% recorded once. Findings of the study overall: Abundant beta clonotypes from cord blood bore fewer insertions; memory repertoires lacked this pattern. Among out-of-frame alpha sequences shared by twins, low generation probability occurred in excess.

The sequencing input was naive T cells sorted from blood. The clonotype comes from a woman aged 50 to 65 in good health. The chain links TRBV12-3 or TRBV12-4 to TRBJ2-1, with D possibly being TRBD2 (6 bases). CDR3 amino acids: CASSSPDGSPLDEQFF. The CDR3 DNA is TGTGCCAGCAGCTCCCCTGACGGGAGCCCTTTGGATGAGCAGTTCTTC.